These T cell receptor beta chains were read from a single sample in a study of beta chain features in type 1 diabetes. Sequencing used immunoSEQ multiplex PCR; TCRdb keeps in-frame clones, though not all of them. The sample consists of hundreds of thousands of clones, about a sixth of them appearing once. The specimen sequenced was naive CD4+ T cells from blood. The receptor set was obtained from a woman aged 18-30 years in good health. Each CDR3 is given with its conserved first and last residue. D genes are given only for firm matches. A clone size is listed for some rows: how often the clone was seen (once, few, many), or a class if it is expanded.

v_gene	d_gene	abundance	j_gene	CDR3nt	CDR3aa
TRBV6-5	-	-	TRBJ2-7	TGTGCCAGCAGTTACGGACAGTTCTACGAGCAGTACTTC	CASSYGQFYEQYF
TRBV7-2	-	-	TRBJ2-1	TGTGCCAGCAGTGCCCACAATGAGCAGTTCTTC	CASSAHNEQFF
TRBV25-1	-	few	TRBJ2-3	TGTGCCAGCAGCCATCCCGGCCTTGCAGATACGCAGTATTTT	CASSHPGLADTQYF
TRBV28	TRBD2	once	TRBJ2-7	TGTGCCAGCAGCATCCAAATAGCGGGAGCCTACGAGCAGTACTTC	CASSIQIAGAYEQYF
TRBV4-3	TRBD1	few	TRBJ2-5	TGCGCCAGCAGCCCGACAGGGGGGGAGACCCAGTACTTC	CASSPTGGETQYF
TRBV5-4	TRBD2	-	TRBJ2-7	TGTGCCAGCAGCGCACCAACAAAGCTAGCGGGAGGAGGCGAGCAGTACTTC	CASSAPTKLAGGGEQYF
TRBV15	-	-	TRBJ1-3	TGTGCCACCAGCAGAGATGTACCCCCCGGAAACACCATATATTTT	CATSRDVPPGNTIYF
TRBV7-3	-	-	TRBJ2-3	TGTGCCAGCAGCTTAACGAGGGCAGATACGCAGTATTTT	CASSLTRADTQYF
TRBV6-1	-	-	TRBJ2-5	TGTGCCAGCAGAAGGGGAACAAGCGAAGAGACCCAGTACTTC	CASRRGTSEETQYF
TRBV6-1	-	few	TRBJ1-4	TGTGCCACCACCAGGACGTCTTCCGTGGGGGAAAAACTGTTTTTT	CATTRTSSVGEKLFF
TRBV7-2	TRBD1	-	TRBJ1-2	TGTGCCAGCAGCTTTAGGAGCGTAGGACAGGTGGATGGCTACACCTTC	CASSFRSVGQVDGYTF
TRBV6-4	-	-	TRBJ2-1	TGTGCCAGCAGTGAGAGGCAGGGAGGTGAGCAGTTCTTC	CASSERQGGEQFF
TRBV18	-	-	TRBJ1-1	TGTGCCAGCTCACCAGGGACTCCGAACACTGAAGCTTTCTTT	CASSPGTPNTEAFF